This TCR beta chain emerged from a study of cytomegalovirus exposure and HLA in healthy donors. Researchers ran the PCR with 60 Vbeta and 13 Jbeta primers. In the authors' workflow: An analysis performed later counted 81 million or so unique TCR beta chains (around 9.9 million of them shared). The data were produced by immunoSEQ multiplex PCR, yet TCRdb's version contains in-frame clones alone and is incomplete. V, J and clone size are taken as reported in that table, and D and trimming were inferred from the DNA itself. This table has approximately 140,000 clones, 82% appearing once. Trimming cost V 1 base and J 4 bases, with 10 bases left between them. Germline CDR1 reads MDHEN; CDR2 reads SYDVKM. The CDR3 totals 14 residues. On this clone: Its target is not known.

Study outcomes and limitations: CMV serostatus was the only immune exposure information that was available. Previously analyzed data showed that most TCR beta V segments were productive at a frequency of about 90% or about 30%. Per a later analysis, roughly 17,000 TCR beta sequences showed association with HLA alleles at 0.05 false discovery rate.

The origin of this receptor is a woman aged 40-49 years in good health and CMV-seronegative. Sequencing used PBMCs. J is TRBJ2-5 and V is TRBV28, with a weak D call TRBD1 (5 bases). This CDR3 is CASSLSPRVETQYF. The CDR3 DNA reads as TGTGCCAGCAGTTTATCACCCAGGGTAGAGACCCAGTACTTC.